The 20 T cell receptor beta chains in this list originate from one sample, sequenced in a study of cytomegalovirus exposure and HLA in healthy donors. Researchers ran the PCR with 60 Vbeta and 13 Jbeta primers. Profiling relied on immunoSEQ multiplex PCR, and the TCRdb table lists in-frame clones only, not all of them. The profile shows 35,000 to 55,000 clones, 63% of them singletons. Sequenced sample: PBMCs. The receptors derive from a man in his sixties in good health and CMV-seropositive.

The V gene is TRBV19, the J gene TRBJ2-1; TRBD2 matches at 15 bases. Germline CDR1 is LNHDA and CDR2 is SQIVND (reference sequence). The CDR3 spans 15 residues. Trimming removed 6 bases from V and 8 bases from J; junction bases left unmatched: 5. This CDR3 reads CASRGLAGGSDEQFF. The DNA of the CDR3 is TGTGCCAGTAGAGGACTAGCGGGAGGGAGCGATGAGCAGTTCTTC.

This clone was detected only a few times. The chain is built from TRBV11-1 and TRBJ2-7; 13 bases map to TRBD2. V shed 1 base, J shed 5 bases, and the junction held 5 bases outside the gene matches. This CDR3 has 16 residues. Germline CDR1 reads SGHAT; CDR2 reads FQDESV (reference sequence). CDR3 sequence reads: CASSLGGTSGIDEQYF. The CDR3 DNA sequence: TGTGCCAGCAGCTTAGGGGGGACTAGCGGGATTGACGAGCAGTACTTC.

The genes are TRBV11-2 and TRBJ2-1; D call uncertain. This CDR3 has 13 amino acids. Trimming removed 0 bases from V and 13 bases from J, with 13 bases in between. Germline lookup yields CDR1 SGHAT and CDR2 FQNNGV. CDR3 in amino acids: CASSLDLETLQFF. As DNA, the CDR3 is TGTGCCAGCAGCTTAGATTTGGAGACGCTACAGTTCTTC.

This chain uses TRBV15 with TRBJ2-7; D is uncertain. The CDR3 is made up of 14 amino acids. The germline gives CDR1 LNHNV, CDR2 YYDKDF (reference sequence). Trimming removed 0 bases from V and 3 bases from J, with 9 bases in between. The CDR3 nucleotides read TGTGCCACCAGCAGAGATATATCCAGCTACGAGCAGTACTTC. It specifies CATSRDISSYEQYF.

The V call is TRBV27, the J call TRBJ2-7, with 9 bases aligning to TRBD2. V was clipped by 4 bases and J by 3 bases; unmatched bases: 7. CDR3 length equals 15 residues. Germline values: CDR1 MNHEY, CDR2 SMNVEV (reference sequence). For the CDR3, the DNA is TGTGCCAGCAGTTATTATAGCGGGAGTGGCTACGAGCAGTACTTC. It is translated as CASSYYSGSGYEQYF.

The rearrangement joins TRBV4-1 to TRBJ2-1; TRBD2 is a possible D gene (6 bases). Germline loops: CDR1 MGHRA, CDR2 YSYEKL. Deletions cut 1 base from V and 0 bases from J, with 10 bases between. The CDR3 has 16 amino acids. The DNA of the CDR3 is TGCGCCAGCAGCCAAGGCGGGGTGAGCTCCTACAATGAGCAGTTCTTC. It is translated as CASSQGGVSSYNEQFF.

The chain recombines TRBV5-1 with TRBJ2-1, with TRBD2 as a possible D gene (6 bases). The CDR3 contains 13 residues. V lost 8 bases, J lost 7 bases, and 16 bases lay in between. Germline lookup yields CDR1 SGHRS and CDR2 YFSETQ. Here the CDR3 DNA reads TGCGCCAGTCGGGACTGGGAGATGAATGAGCAGTTCTTC. It codes for CASRDWEMNEQFF.

The chain joins TRBV7-6 to TRBJ2-7, with D hard to call. The length of the CDR3 is 13 residues. The germline V and J ends were trimmed by 0 bases and 7 bases, with 10 bases remaining between them. Germline-derived CDR1 and CDR2 are SGHVS and FNYEAQ. CDR3 nucleotides: TGTGCCAGCAGCTTAGCCACTACCCTGGAGCAGTACTTC. It encodes CASSLATTLEQYF.

The J gene is TRBJ2-5, the V gene TRBV28; tentative D call: TRBD2 (5 bases). The germline V gene has CDR1 MDHEN and CDR2 SYDVKM. The CDR3 sequence is 14 residues long. V was cut by 5 bases and J by 4 bases, with 14 bases left in between. CDR3 coding DNA: TGTGCCAGCAGTCTACCGGGGTCAGGAGAGACCCAGTACTTC. This codes for CASSLPGSGETQYF.

This chain connects TRBV28 to TRBJ1-4; D is unclear. Germline values: CDR1 MDHEN, CDR2 SYDVKM. V lost 2 bases to trimming and J lost 10 bases, with 14 bases between them. This CDR3 spans 14 amino acids. The DNA for the CDR3 is TGTGCCAGCAGTTTACAGTCCGGTCCAGGAAAACTGTTTTTT. Its translation is CASSLQSGPGKLFF. Full variable domain (missing parts from reference TRBV28 and TRBJ1-4): DVKVTQSSRYLVKRTGEKVFLECVQDMDHENMFWYRQDPGLGLRLIYFSYDVKMKEKGDIPEGYSVSREKKERFSLILESASTNQTSMYLCASSLQSGPGKLFFGSGTQLSVL.

V gene TRBV19 combines with J gene TRBJ2-6; 11 nucleotides match TRBD1. CDR3 length equals 18 residues. Unmatched junction bases numbered 11, after V lost 7 bases and J lost 3 bases. CDR1 is LNHDA and CDR2 is SQIVND in the germline V gene (reference sequence). CDR3 coding DNA: TGTGCCAGTACGAAGGACAGGGGGCGGACTGTTGGGGCCAACGTCCTGACTTTC. It translates to CASTKDRGRTVGANVLTF. Looking up the rest from reference TRBV19 and TRBJ2-6 gives the full variable domain: DGGITQSPKYLFRKEGQNVTLSCEQNLNHDAMYWYRQDPGQGLRLIYYSQIVNDFQKGDIAEGYSVSREKKESFPLTVTSAQKNPTAFYLCASTKDRGRTVGANVLTFGAGSRLTVL.

CDR3 loop: CASSIGLAGFQETQYF. DNA of the CDR3: TGCGCCAGCAGCATAGGACTAGCGGGATTCCAAGAGACCCAGTACTTC. The chain has TRBV5-1 and TRBJ2-5, with 12 bases that match TRBD2. V gave up 4 bases and J gave up 1 base; unmatched junction bases: 5. CDR3 size: 16 residues. Germline V gene data show CDR1 as SGHRS and CDR2 as YFSETQ.

J is TRBJ1-4 and V is TRBV7-9, with unresolved D. From germline, CDR1 is SEHNR and CDR2 FQNEAQ (reference sequence). V was clipped by 5 bases and J by 5 bases, with 12 bases between them. The length of the CDR3 is 14 residues. The CDR3 coding sequence is TGTGCCAGCAGCCTTGGTGGAGGAAATGAAAAACTGTTTTTT. Translating gives CASSLGGGNEKLFF. The variable domain in full, completed from reference TRBV7-9 and TRBJ1-4, reads DTGVSQNPRHKITKRGQNVTFRCDPISEHNRLYWYRQTLGQGPEFLTYFQNEAQLEKSRLLSDRFSAERPKGSFSTLEIQRTEQGDSAMYLCASSLGGGNEKLFFGSGTQLSVL.

This clone showed up just a few times. The rearrangement joins TRBV7-9 to TRBJ1-2, with 9 bases fitting TRBD1. The CDR3 is 16 residues long. Trimming removed 3 bases from V and 5 bases from J; junction bases left unmatched: 10. Germline V CDR1 and CDR2: SEHNR, FQNEAQ (reference sequence). The CDR3 DNA follows: TGTGCCAGCAGCTTGGAGTCCGGGACAGGGCATTATGGCTACACCTTC. Amino acids: CASSLESGTGHYGYTF.

The V call is TRBV5-1, the J call TRBJ2-5, with 7 positions matching TRBD1. The V gene end was trimmed by 0 bases and the J gene end by 1 base; junction bases not matched to a gene: 0. The CDR3 covers 14 residues. Germline CDR1 is SGHRS and CDR2 is YFSETQ. CDR3 amino acids: CASSLGDSQETQYF. The CDR3 DNA reads as TGCGCCAGCAGCTTGGGGGACAGCCAAGAGACCCAGTACTTC. Full variable domain (missing parts from reference TRBV5-1 and TRBJ2-5): KAGVTQTPRYLIKTRGQQVTLSCSPISGHRSVSWYQQTPGQGLQFLFEYFSETQRNKGNFPGRFSGRQFSNSRSEMNVSTLELGDSALYLCASSLGDSQETQYFGPGTRLLVL.

The chain carries TRBV4-3 and TRBJ2-1; 11 nucleotides line up with TRBD1. V shed 1 base and J 7 bases; nucleotides not matched to a gene: 9. This CDR3 contains 17 residues. CDR1 and CDR2 from the germline V gene are LGHNA and YSLEER. The CDR3 bases are TGCGCCAGCAGCCAAGGGGGATGGGACAGGGGGTTGAATGAGCAGTTCTTC. It specifies CASSQGGWDRGLNEQFF.

This clone was seen more than once but under ten times. The J gene is TRBJ1-4, the V gene TRBV15; TRBD1 aligns across 7 bases. The CDR3 runs 19 residues. Trimming removed 0 bases from V and 0 bases from J; junction bases left unmatched: 10. The germline gives CDR1 LNHNV, CDR2 YYDKDF (reference sequence). CDR3 nucleotides: TGTGCCACCAGCAGAGATCAGGGGGAACCTTCCCCAACTAATGAAAAACTGTTTTTT. This codes for CATSRDQGEPSPTNEKLFF.

This clone turned up a few times. CDR3 sequence reads: CASSLDRDYEQYF. CDR3 DNA: TGTGCCAGCAGTTTAGACAGGGACTACGAGCAGTACTTC. V usage is TRBV28 and J usage is TRBJ2-7, with 7 bases identical to TRBD1. Germline values: CDR1 MDHEN, CDR2 SYDVKM. This CDR3 is built from 13 residues. Germline trimming cut 2 bases from V and 3 bases from J; bases unmatched to any gene: 1.

This sequence joins TRBV2 and TRBJ1-5, with TRBD1 matching 8 bases. The trim removed 6 bases at V and 3 bases at J, leaving 4 bases unmatched. Germline CDR1 and CDR2: SNHLY and FYNNEI. The CDR3 totals 14 residues. The CDR3 nucleotides are TGTGCCAGCAGGAGGACAGGGAACAATCAGCCCCAGCATTTT. Residues: CASRRTGNNQPQHF.

The sample holds a few counts of this clone. The CDR3 DNA reads as TGTGCCAGCAGTGGGAGACAGGGGTTGGACAATGAGCAGTTCTTC. Translated, it gives CASSGRQGLDNEQFF. The chain couples TRBV2 to TRBJ2-1; 8 bases map to TRBD1. J gave up 5 bases and V 4 bases, and 7 bases lay outside the gene matches. This CDR3 region has 15 residues. Looked up from germline, CDR1 is SNHLY and CDR2 is FYNNEI.